This T cell receptor beta chain comes out of a study of blood T cell repertoires in COVID-19. Overall study: Samples representing acute and convalescent COVID-19 were sourced from the United States, Italy and Spain. T cells, B-cell-depleted T cells, or PBMCs provided the cDNA or gDNA that served as material.

Per the original methods: Amplification of reference gene primers was used by the study to estimate nucleated cell counts. Profiling relied on immunoSEQ multiplex PCR, and the TCRdb table lists in-frame clones only, not all of them. The DNA gave D and trimming, while V, J and clone size come from that table. The sample contains roughly 100,000 clones, 75% to 85% of which appear only once. Germline-derived CDR1 and CDR2 are SGHNT and YENEEA. V lost 5 bases and J lost 3, with 14 bases in between. This CDR3 contains 14 residues. Sequences were obtained from peripheral blood. This sequence was found in a man older than 75 with COVID-19, enrolled during active disease. The chain employs TRBV11-3 and TRBJ2-7, with D unclear. CDR3 DNA: TGTGCCAGCAGCCCTCGGCCTAGGCTCTACGAGCAGTACTTC. Its protein product is CASSPRPRLYEQYF.